A single sample is the source of the 19 T cell receptor beta chains below, sequenced in a study of shared clonotypes between healthy human individuals. Cells designated naive CD8 were CD45RO-negative and were positively selected for CCR7, with terminally differentiated effector memory CD45RA+ cells excluded. Repertoires were generated with immunoSEQ multiplex PCR, while TCRdb's copy carries only in-frame clones and drops some. The sample shows 650,000 to 800,000 clones, 92% of them seen only once. Input material: naive CD8+ T cells sorted from blood. All receptors come from a man between 25 and 39 years old in good health.

This chain links TRBV4-1 with TRBJ2-7; D is perhaps TRBD2 (6 bases). The germline V gene has CDR1 MGHRA and CDR2 YSYEKL. The CDR3 runs 12 residues. V lost 3 bases and J lost 7, with 10 bases in between. DNA for the CDR3: TGCGCCAGCAGCCAGGCCGCGGGGGAGCAGTACTTC. This encodes CASSQAAGEQYF.

This clone was detected only once. The chain links TRBV6-5 to TRBJ2-1; the match to TRBD2 covers 12 bases. Germline CDR1 is MNHEY and CDR2 is SVGAGI. The CDR3 spans 16 residues. V shed 4 bases, J shed 2 bases, and the junction held 3 bases outside the gene matches. The CDR3 here is CASSFLAGGPYNEQFF. The CDR3 coding sequence is TGTGCCAGCAGTTTCCTAGCGGGAGGGCCCTACAATGAGCAGTTCTTC.

The chain employs TRBV10-3 and TRBJ2-1, with 10 bases fitting TRBD2. J lost 3 bases, V lost 3 bases, and 5 bases had no gene match. Germline V CDR1 and CDR2: ENHRY, SYGVKD. The CDR3 contains 16 residues. The CDR3 bases are TGTGCCATCAGTGACCAGCGGGAGGGAAACTACAATGAGCAGTTCTTC. This codes for CAISDQREGNYNEQFF.

There are a few counts of this clone. The chain couples TRBV6-1 to TRBJ2-3, with 7 bases that match TRBD2. V lost 3 bases and J lost 4; bases outside the gene matches: 4. The germline V gene has CDR1 MNHNS and CDR2 SASEGT. The CDR3 contains 14 residues. CDR3 nucleotides: TGTGCCAGCAGTGACGGCGGGAGTGCAGATACGCAGTATTTT. Amino acids: CASSDGGSADTQYF.

As concerns this clone: Given a far larger clone just one base away, this is likely a sequencing read error. The chain joins TRBV7-2 to TRBJ1-2, with D unresolved. The V gene's germline CDR1 is SGHTA and CDR2 FQGNSA. This CDR3 spans 12 amino acids. V was clipped by 5 bases and J by 6 bases, with 10 bases between them. The CDR3 reads CASSPRFDGYTF. As DNA, the CDR3 is TGTGCCAGCAGCCCCCGTTTCGATGGCTACACCTTC. The complete variable domain, with remaining parts taken from reference TRBV7-2 and TRBJ1-2, reads GAGVSQSPSNKVTEKGKDVELRCDPISGHTALYWYRQSLGQGLEFLIYFQGNSAPDKSGLPSDRFSAERTGGSVSTLTIQRTQQEDSAVYLCASSPRFDGYTFGSGTRLTVV.

The chain couples TRBV19 to TRBJ2-1, with 13 bases fitting TRBD2. The CDR3 contains 15 residues. J gave up 7 bases and V 5 bases, and 5 bases lay outside the gene matches. The V gene's germline CDR1 is LNHDA and CDR2 SQIVND (reference sequence). The DNA for the CDR3 is TGTGCCAGTAGTTGGACTAGCGGGGGAGTTAATGAGCAGTTCTTC. It codes for CASSWTSGGVNEQFF.

The J gene is TRBJ2-7, the V gene TRBV28; the match to TRBD2 covers 7 bases. CDR3 length: 17 residues. The junction had 16 bases not matched to a gene; V was cut back by 6 bases and J by 2 bases. Germline V CDR1 and CDR2: MDHEN, SYDVKM. CDR3 sequence: CASSQPPRGGFPYEQYF. In nucleotides, the CDR3 is TGTGCCAGCAGCCAACCCCCACGGGGAGGGTTCCCCTACGAGCAGTACTTC.

The rearrangement joins TRBV27 to TRBJ2-3; 10 bases are a match to TRBD2. V shed 5 bases, J shed 2 bases, and the junction held 10 bases outside the gene matches. Per the germline V gene, CDR1 is MNHEY and CDR2 is SMNVEV (reference sequence). The CDR3 totals 17 residues. This CDR3 is CASSTYGLADNTDTQYF. Here the CDR3 DNA reads TGTGCCAGCAGTACCTACGGACTAGCGGACAACACAGATACGCAGTATTTT.

The chain uses TRBV7-9 and TRBJ1-2; possible D gene TRBD1, 5 bases. Germline lookup yields CDR1 SEHNR and CDR2 FQNEAQ (reference sequence). V was trimmed by 4 bases and J by 8 bases, leaving 20 bases between them. The CDR3 covers 15 residues. The CDR3 is CASSSEVPGFGGYTF. For the CDR3, the DNA is TGTGCCAGCAGCTCCGAGGTCCCAGGGTTTGGCGGCTACACCTTC.

Regarding this clone: One end of the junction does not line up with germline, which may come from a read error. The chain carries TRBV2 and TRBJ1-1; TRBD1 matches at 7 bases. Germline values: CDR1 SNHLY, CDR2 FYNNEI. The length of the CDR3 is 11 residues. CDR3 residues: CASSGGTATNF. For the CDR3, the DNA is TGTGCCAGCAGTGGAGGGACAGCCACAAACTTT.

J is TRBJ1-1 and V is TRBV9; 8 positions match TRBD1. This CDR3 spans 14 amino acids. Germline loops: CDR1 SGDLS, CDR2 YYNGEE. The J segment lost 6 bases and the V segment lost 3 bases, leaving 7 bases of the junction unmatched. The CDR3 spells CASSARQGSAEAFF. The CDR3 DNA is TGTGCCAGCAGCGCCCGACAGGGGTCAGCTGAAGCTTTCTTT.

In regard to this clone: This sample includes further DNA sequences coding for the same CDR3. The chain uses TRBV30 and TRBJ2-6; D remains unclear. The germline CDR1 and CDR2 sequences are GTSNPN and SVGIG (reference sequence). With 0 bases removed from V and 2 bases from J, the gap between germline ends came to 5 bases. This CDR3 is 14 amino acids long. CDR3 in amino acids: CAWSVGAGANVLTF. The CDR3 DNA reads as TGTGCCTGGAGTGTAGGTGCTGGGGCCAACGTCCTGACTTTC. The entire variable domain, with the rest obtained from reference TRBV30 and TRBJ2-6, is as follows: SQTIHQWPATLVQPVGSPLSLECTVEGTSNPNLYWYRQAAGRGLQLLFYSVGIGQISSEVPQNLSASRPQDRQFILSSKKLLLSDSGFYLCAWSVGAGANVLTFGAGSRLTVL.

The V call is TRBV29-1, the J call TRBJ2-1; TRBD2 aligns across 11 bases. V lost 4 bases to trimming and J lost 1 base; unmatched junction nucleotides: 12. This CDR3 has 18 amino acids. Germline-derived CDR1 and CDR2 are SQVTM and ANQGSEA. Here the CDR3 DNA reads TGCAGCGTTGTAGGCCTAGCGGGAGGTACAGGGTCCTACAATGAGCAGTTCTTC. Translated, it gives CSVVGLAGGTGSYNEQFF.

Regarding this clone: Sequence at one end of the junction differs from germline and may be a read error. The J gene is TRBJ1-4, the V gene TRBV11-2; maybe TRBD1 (5 bases). Germline V gene sequence: CDR1 SGHAT, CDR2 FQNNGV. The CDR3 contains 15 residues. CDR3 amino acids: CATSLLSGFGEKLFF. DNA for the CDR3: TGTGCCACCAGCTTACTTTCAGGGTTCGGTGAAAAACTGTTTTTT.

V usage is TRBV7-9 and J usage is TRBJ1-2; maybe TRBD1 (6 bases). This CDR3 is 16 amino acids long. CDR1 SEHNR and CDR2 FQNEAQ come from the germline V gene (reference sequence). Trimming took off 2 bases at V and 3 bases at J, with 16 bases between the two ends. The CDR3 DNA reads as TGTGCCAGCAGCTTAAGGTTACAGGGCGGATACTATGGCTACACCTTC. Amino acid sequence: CASSLRLQGGYYGYTF.

With respect to this clone: This sample also contains other DNA sequences that code for the same CDR3. J is TRBJ2-7 and V is TRBV5-1; D ambiguous. The CDR3 runs 14 residues. Germline V lookup: CDR1 SGHRS, CDR2 YFSETQ. Trimming removed 0 bases from V and 1 base from J, with 8 bases in between. The CDR3, as DNA: TGCGCCAGCAGCTTGGTTGGGAATTCCTACGAGCAGTACTTC. Its protein product is CASSLVGNSYEQYF.

The chain has TRBV19 and TRBJ2-1, with 7 bases that match TRBD2. With V trimmed by 6 bases and J by 0 bases, 5 bases remained unmatched. Germline loops: CDR1 LNHDA, CDR2 SQIVND (reference sequence). This CDR3 comprises 15 residues. The chain's CDR3 is CASRLAGSSYNEQFF. CDR3 bases: TGTGCCAGTAGGTTAGCGGGTAGCTCCTACAATGAGCAGTTCTTC. Full variable domain (remainder filled in from reference TRBV19 and TRBJ2-1): DGGITQSPKYLFRKEGQNVTLSCEQNLNHDAMYWYRQDPGQGLRLIYYSQIVNDFQKGDIAEGYSVSREKKESFPLTVTSAQKNPTAFYLCASRLAGSSYNEQFFGPGTRLTVL.

The chain uses TRBV27 and TRBJ1-5, with a possible D match to TRBD1 (6 bases). Germline CDR1 MNHEY, CDR2 SMNVEV (reference sequence). This CDR3 has 17 residues. Trimming cost V 0 bases and J 6 bases, with 18 bases left between them. CDR3 amino acids: CASSLSMEGGGIQPQHF. As DNA, the CDR3 is TGTGCCAGCAGTTTATCGATGGAAGGGGGAGGAATTCAGCCCCAGCATTTT.

The chain is built from TRBV7-8 and TRBJ2-1; 10 bases fit TRBD2. This CDR3 contains 18 residues. Germline V lookup: CDR1 SGHVS, CDR2 FQNEAQ. Trimming at V came to 1 base and at J to 2 bases, leaving 8 bases not matched to a gene. This CDR3 is CASSLGVPSGSPYNEQFF. The CDR3 DNA reads TGTGCCAGCAGCTTAGGGGTGCCTAGCGGGAGTCCCTACAATGAGCAGTTCTTC.